This T cell receptor (beta chain) came from a study of cytotoxic CD8 clonotypes in ibrutinib-treated CLL. Study summary: Mean productive templates were over 250,000; mean productive rearrangements were 94,082.

Clones were sequenced by immunoSEQ multiplex PCR, and TCRdb holds only the in-frame ones, with some missing. This sample has tens of thousands of clones, with roughly 80% found just once. As to this clone: What it recognizes is unknown.

Genomic DNA in a quantity of about 2 micrograms was derived from cryopreserved PBMCs for TCR beta libraries. Points from the study as a whole: Researchers report that baseline clonality outpaced age-matched healthy donors and tracked circulating CD8+ T-cell counts.

Sample: PBMCs, taken after 24 months of ibrutinib treatment. The receptor was isolated from a human donor with chronic lymphocytic leukemia.

CDR3 sequence: CASSLYGQVEKLFF. The CDR3 DNA follows: TGCGCCAGCAGCCTATATGGACAGGTCGAAAAACTGTTTTTT. This chain uses TRBV5-1 with TRBJ1-4; 7 bases fit TRBD1. The CDR3 contains 14 residues. V shed 4 bases, J shed 8 bases, and the junction held 8 bases outside the gene matches. Germline V gene sequence: CDR1 SGHRS, CDR2 YFSETQ.